The 22 T cell receptor beta chains reported below all come from one sample, sequenced in a study of T-cell reconstitution after alpha-beta-depleted transplantation in children. Library preparation (for TCRbeta) was performed with unique molecular identifiers. TCRdb reanalysed the PCR reads using MiXCR and keeps one entry per CDR3 protein. Here the sample spans 450,000 to 600,000 distinct CDR3 sequences, over 10% being singletons. The sample consisted of PBMCs, mostly from graft donor cells, taken 360 days after TCRalphabeta/CD19-depleted stem cell transplant. The source is a male patient between 10 and 17 years old who had a stem cell transplant for acute myeloid leukemia, so the T cells may come from the graft donor.

This clonotype was seen ten or more times. The V gene is TRBV20-1, the J gene TRBJ2-3; TRBD2 matches 9 bases. CDR3 size: 18 residues. After removal of 4 bases from V and 0 bases from J, the junction contained 14 bases not matched to a gene. The germline gives CDR1 DFQATT, CDR2 SNEGSKA (reference sequence). The CDR3 region has the DNA TGCAGTGCTACCACGGAGGAGACTAGCGGCCTAAGCACAGATACGCAGTATTTT. Translating gives CSATTEETSGLSTDTQYF.

This clonotype was detected a few times. Here the CDR3 DNA reads TGTGCCAGCAGCTTACGGGCGACAGCTCTTCTTTTCTTT. Its protein product is CASSLRATALLFF. The chain links TRBV7-6 to TRBJ1-1, with D possibly matching TRBD1 (5 bases). Germline CDR1 is SGHVS and CDR2 is FNYEAQ. V gave up 2 bases and J gave up 13 bases, with 17 bases separating them. CDR3 length equals 13 residues.

J is TRBJ2-1 and V is TRBV7-3, with 8 bases that match TRBD1. CDR1 is SGHTA, CDR2 FQGTGA, per germline. The junction had 2 bases not matched to a gene; V was cut back by 3 bases and J by 4 bases. The CDR3 has 14 residues. CDR3 nucleotides: TGTGCCAGCAGCTTCACAGGGGGATACAATGAGCAGTTCTTC. This encodes CASSFTGGYNEQFF.

CDR3 sequence: CASSSERLLSGNTIYF. CDR3 coding DNA: TGTGCCAGCAGTTCCGAACGACTCCTCTCTGGAAACACCATATATTTT. The rearrangement joins TRBV28 to TRBJ1-3; no definite D call. Germline lookup yields CDR1 MDHEN and CDR2 SYDVKM. V lost 4 bases and J lost 0, with 13 bases in between. The CDR3 spans 16 residues. The full variable domain, completed using reference TRBV28 and TRBJ1-3, is DVKVTQSSRYLVKRTGEKVFLECVQDMDHENMFWYRQDPGLGLRLIYFSYDVKMKEKGDIPEGYSVSREKKERFSLILESASTNQTSMYLCASSSERLLSGNTIYFGEGSWLTVV.

This chain joins TRBV18 and TRBJ2-7; 9 bases line up with TRBD1. The CDR3 extends over 16 amino acids. J was trimmed by 2 bases and V by 3 bases; bases with no gene match: 8. Per the germline V gene, CDR1 is KGHSH and CDR2 is LQKENI. CDR3: CASSPIPGQGAYEQYF. Here the CDR3 DNA reads TGTGCCAGCTCACCCATACCGGGACAGGGTGCCTACGAGCAGTACTTC.

The V gene is TRBV11-2, the J gene TRBJ2-4; 7 positions match TRBD2. The CDR3 contains 14 residues. In germline, CDR1 is SGHAT, CDR2 FQNNGV. Trimming cost V 3 bases and J 6 bases; bases outside gene matches: 5. The CDR3 is CASSFFREANIQYF. CDR3 sequence (DNA): TGTGCCAGCAGCTTTTTTCGGGAGGCAAACATTCAGTACTTC.

This chain uses TRBV5-1 with TRBJ2-6; TRBD1 might be the D (6 bases). The CDR3 extends over 17 amino acids. V was cut by 4 bases and J by 0 bases, with 14 bases left in between. Germline V gives CDR1 SGHRS, CDR2 YFSETQ. CDR3 sequence reads: CASSLWTVFSGANVLTF. CDR3 nucleotides: TGCGCCAGCAGCCTATGGACAGTATTCTCTGGGGCCAACGTCCTGACTTTC.

This clonotype was seen repeatedly, ten times or more. The chain combines TRBV29-1 with TRBJ1-2; no clear D gene. This CDR3 contains 12 residues. Germline V gene lookup returns CDR1 SQVTM and CDR2 ANQGSEA. The ends were cut back, 2 bases at V and 5 bases at J, with 9 bases in the middle. The CDR3 protein is CSVEKEPYGYTF. For the CDR3, the DNA is TGCAGCGTTGAAAAGGAGCCGTATGGCTACACCTTC.

This chain joins TRBV7-2 and TRBJ2-2; TRBD2 matches 10 bases. Per germline, CDR1 SGHTA and CDR2 FQGNSA. The CDR3 covers 17 residues. V was pared by 5 bases and J by 6 bases, with 12 bases of the junction left unmatched. Here the CDR3 DNA reads TGTGCCAGCAGCCCATCGGCGGCTAGCGGGAGTTCCGGGGAGCTGTTTTTT. Encoded protein: CASSPSAASGSSGELFF.

The sample holds one count of this clonotype. The rearrangement links TRBV18 to TRBJ2-7, with 7 bases that match TRBD2. The CDR3 is made up of 15 amino acids. V lost 2 bases and J lost 2; bases outside the gene matches: 6. Per the germline V gene, CDR1 is KGHSH and CDR2 is LQKENI. This chain's CDR3 is CASSPVEAGPYEQYF. DNA for the CDR3: TGTGCCAGCTCACCAGTCGAAGCGGGACCCTACGAGCAGTACTTC.

CDR3 DNA sequence: TGCAGCCAGGATAAACTCAGGGGTGGCTACACCTTC. Its translation is CSQDKLRGGYTF. This chain connects TRBV29-1 to TRBJ1-2, with D possibly TRBD1 on 6 matching bases. The V gene's germline CDR1 is SQVTM and CDR2 ANQGSEA. CDR3 length: 12 amino acids. The germline V and J ends were trimmed by 8 bases and 7 bases, with 17 bases remaining between them. Looking up the rest from reference TRBV29-1 and TRBJ1-2 gives the full variable domain: SAVISQKPSRDICQRGTSLTIQCQVDSQVTMMFWYRQQPGQSLTLIATANQGSEATYESGFVIDKFPISRPNLTFSTLTVSNMSPEDSSIYLCSQDKLRGGYTFGSGTRLTVV.

This chain links TRBV12-3 or TRBV12-4 with TRBJ2-5; weak D call: TRBD1 (5 bases). V gave up 6 bases and J gave up 0 bases, with 8 bases separating them. There are 13 residues in the CDR3. CDR3 in amino acids: CASSSTDQETQYF. The CDR3 DNA reads as TGTGCCAGCAGCTCGACAGACCAAGAGACCCAGTACTTC.

This clonotype was seen many times. The chain has TRBV7-2 and TRBJ2-2; unclear D gene. V dropped 0 bases and J dropped 1 base, with 9 bases sitting between them. This CDR3 spans 16 amino acids. Germline CDR1 and CDR2: SGHTA and FQGNSA. DNA for the CDR3: TGTGCCAGCAGCTTAGCAGGTGTCGGGAACACCGGGGAGCTGTTTTTT. It yields the protein CASSLAGVGNTGELFF.

The sample holds many counts of this clonotype. The CDR3 DNA is TGTGCCAGCAGTTCCCGGGACAGAACCTACAATGAGCAGTTCTTC. Translated: CASSSRDRTYNEQFF. J is TRBJ2-1 and V is TRBV12-3 or TRBV12-4; 7 positions match TRBD1. V trimming: 4 bases; J trimming: 2 bases; junction bases outside the gene matches: 5. This CDR3 spans 15 amino acids.

This clonotype has more than one count but fewer than ten. The rearrangement joins TRBV18 to TRBJ2-7; tentatively, D is TRBD1 (6 bases). Germline CDR1 is KGHSH and CDR2 is LQKENI. The CDR3 runs 15 residues. V was clipped by 1 base and J by 6 bases, with 16 bases between them. In nucleotides, the CDR3 is TGTGCCAGCTCACCACGTTTCCTCAGGGGCATCGAGCAGTACTTC. It translates to CASSPRFLRGIEQYF.

The chain joins TRBV28 to TRBJ2-7, with 7 positions matching TRBD2. The V gene's germline CDR1 is MDHEN and CDR2 SYDVKM. The CDR3 is made up of 14 amino acids. The trim removed 3 bases at V and 7 bases at J, leaving 9 bases unmatched. This CDR3 reads CASSFSLAVQEQYF. The CDR3 region has the DNA TGTGCCAGCAGTTTCTCTCTAGCGGTACAGGAGCAGTACTTC.

The rearrangement joins TRBV29-1 to TRBJ2-2, with a tentative D call TRBD2 (5 bases). The V gene's germline CDR1 is SQVTM and CDR2 ANQGSEA. Trimming cost V 7 bases and J 0 bases, with 15 bases left between them. The CDR3 covers 15 residues. The CDR3 DNA sequence: TGCAGCGCCCTGCGGGCCATGCCGAACACCGGGGAGCTGTTTTTT. Translating it yields CSALRAMPNTGELFF.

This clonotype was picked up many times. The chain carries TRBV9 and TRBJ2-5, with 12 bases matching TRBD1. The V and J ends lost 2 bases and 4 bases, in that order; junction bases with no gene match: 3. The CDR3 loop spans 15 amino acids. Germline-derived CDR1 and CDR2 are SGDLS and YYNGEE. The CDR3 protein is CASSVGTGGAETQYF. The CDR3 nucleotides read TGTGCCAGCAGCGTGGGGACAGGGGGCGCAGAGACCCAGTACTTC.

The chain employs TRBV5-1 and TRBJ1-5; D is ambiguous. The CDR3 is 14 residues long. Trimming took off 1 base at V and 3 bases at J, with 8 bases between the two ends. Per the germline V gene, CDR1 is SGHRS and CDR2 is YFSETQ. The CDR3 protein is CASSLSGYNQPQHF. DNA of the CDR3: TGCGCCAGCAGCTTGTCTGGTTACAATCAGCCCCAGCATTTT.

This clonotype showed up many times. The V call is TRBV7-9, the J call TRBJ2-1, with 14 bases lining up with TRBD2. Germline CDR1 is SEHNR and CDR2 is FQNEAQ (reference sequence). V dropped 5 bases and J dropped 5; count of bases not matched to a gene: 8. This CDR3 is 17 amino acids long. The CDR3: CASSPRTSGGMDNEQFF. CDR3 DNA: TGTGCCAGCAGCCCCCGGACTAGCGGGGGGATGGACAATGAGCAGTTCTTC.

This clonotype was seen repeatedly, ten times or more. V is TRBV28 and J is TRBJ2-7, with D possibly called TRBD1 or TRBD2 (5 bases each). CDR1 and CDR2 (germline): MDHEN, SYDVKM. The length of the CDR3 is 15 residues. With 5 bases removed from V and 4 bases from J, the gap between germline ends came to 18 bases. CDR3 amino acids: CASSPRRGPTYEQYF. CDR3 DNA: TGTGCCAGCAGTCCCCGCCGGGGACCTACATACGAGCAGTACTTC.

This clonotype was counted many times. V and J are TRBV7-6 and TRBJ2-3, with D perhaps matching TRBD2 (5 bases). Deletions cut 0 bases from V and 2 bases from J, with 18 bases between. The CDR3 extends over 18 amino acids. Germline values: CDR1 SGHVS, CDR2 FNYEAQ. DNA for the CDR3: TGTGCCAGCAGCTTAGCGCTCGCGGGTCCAATCTCCACAGATACGCAGTATTTT. Translating gives CASSLALAGPISTDTQYF.